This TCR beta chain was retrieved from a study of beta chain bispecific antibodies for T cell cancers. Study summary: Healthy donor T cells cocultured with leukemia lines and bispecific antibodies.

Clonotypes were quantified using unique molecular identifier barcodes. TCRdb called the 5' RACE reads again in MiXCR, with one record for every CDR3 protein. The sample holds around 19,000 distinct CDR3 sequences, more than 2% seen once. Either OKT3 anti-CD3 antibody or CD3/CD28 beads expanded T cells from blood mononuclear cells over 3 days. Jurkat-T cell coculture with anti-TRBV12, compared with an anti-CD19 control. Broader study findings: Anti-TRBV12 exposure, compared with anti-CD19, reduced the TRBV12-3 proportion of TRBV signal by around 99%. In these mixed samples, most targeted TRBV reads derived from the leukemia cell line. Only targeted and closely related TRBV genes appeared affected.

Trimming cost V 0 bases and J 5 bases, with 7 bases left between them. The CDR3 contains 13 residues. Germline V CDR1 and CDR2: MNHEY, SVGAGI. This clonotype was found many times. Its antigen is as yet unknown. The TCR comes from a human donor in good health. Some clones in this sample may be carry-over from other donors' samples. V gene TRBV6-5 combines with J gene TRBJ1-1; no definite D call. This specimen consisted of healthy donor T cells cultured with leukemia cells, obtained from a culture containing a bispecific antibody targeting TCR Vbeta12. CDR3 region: CASSYSLWTEAFF. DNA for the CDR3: TGTGCCAGCAGTTACTCTCTATGGACTGAAGCTTTCTTT.